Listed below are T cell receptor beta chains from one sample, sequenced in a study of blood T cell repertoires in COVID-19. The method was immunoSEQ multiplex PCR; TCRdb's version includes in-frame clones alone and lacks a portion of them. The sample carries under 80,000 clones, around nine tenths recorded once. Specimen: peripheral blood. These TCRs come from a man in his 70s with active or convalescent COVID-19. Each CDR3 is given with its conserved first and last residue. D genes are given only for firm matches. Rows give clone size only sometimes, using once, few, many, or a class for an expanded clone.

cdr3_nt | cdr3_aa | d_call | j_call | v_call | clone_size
TGTGCCAGCAGCCCTAGGACGGCAGGGCACTACGAGCAGTACTTC | CASSPRTAGHYEQYF | NA | TRBJ2-7 | TRBV3-1/TRBV3-2 | NA
TGCGCCAGCAGTCTAGGCGGTGGGTTACCCCTCCACTTT | CASSLGGGLPLHF | NA | TRBJ1-6 | TRBV4-3 | NA
TGTGCCAGCAGTGAAACAGGGGGTAGCGATGGCTACACCTTC | CASSETGGSDGYTF | TRBD1 | TRBJ1-2 | TRBV25-1 | NA
TGTGCCAGCACCGACGGGGACAGCGGGGCCAACGTCCTGACTTTC | CASTDGDSGANVLTF | TRBD1 | TRBJ2-6 | TRBV2 | NA
TGTGCCAGCAGGTTTACCGGGACTAGCGGGTTCTACGAGCAGTACTTC | CASRFTGTSGFYEQYF | TRBD2 | TRBJ2-7 | TRBV28 | NA
TGTGCCAGCAGAAGAACAGGGGGGCAGCCCCAGCATTTT | CASRRTGGQPQHF | TRBD1 | TRBJ1-5 | TRBV28 | NA
TGTGCCAGCAGACCCCCCAGGGGTGGCTACACCTTC | CASRPPRGGYTF | NA | TRBJ1-2 | TRBV28 | once
TGTGCCAGCAGTGAAGGCACAGCCTATGGCTACACCTTC | CASSEGTAYGYTF | NA | TRBJ1-2 | TRBV25-1 | NA
TGTGCCAGCTCGACAGGGGGCAATGAAAAACTGTTTTTT | CASSTGGNEKLFF | TRBD1 | TRBJ1-4 | TRBV2 | NA
TGTGCCAGTAGGACAACCGAGTATGGCTACACCTTC | CASRTTEYGYTF | NA | TRBJ1-2 | TRBV19 | NA
TGTGCCAGCAGCCCTGACAGGGGCAGTAATGAAAAACTGTTTTTT | CASSPDRGSNEKLFF | TRBD1 | TRBJ1-4 | TRBV5-4 | once
TGTGCCAGCAGCCAAGCAACAGGGGTAAACACCATATATTTT | CASSQATGVNTIYF | TRBD1 | TRBJ1-3 | TRBV3-1/TRBV3-2 | NA
TGTGCCAGCAGTTCGGACAGCCCTGGGGACGAGCAGTACTTC | CASSSDSPGDEQYF | NA | TRBJ2-7 | TRBV27 | few
TGCGCCAGCAGCACTCAACCGGGACTCCGAGACTACGAGCAGTACTTC | CASSTQPGLRDYEQYF | NA | TRBJ2-7 | TRBV5-1 | NA
TGCAGTGCTAGTCCAATCGGGAGTTCAGATACGCAGTATTTT | CSASPIGSSDTQYF | NA | TRBJ2-3 | TRBV20-1 | NA
TGTGCCAGCAGCTCGGACAGCAACACTGAAGCTTTCTTT | CASSSDSNTEAFF | NA | TRBJ1-1 | TRBV11-2 | NA
TGTGCCAGCAGTAACCGCTTGGAGAGAGTGGAGCAGTACTTC | CASSNRLERVEQYF | NA | TRBJ2-7 | TRBV6-6 | NA
TGTGCCAGCTCACCCTACCCAGGGAACACTGAAGCTTTCTTT | CASSPYPGNTEAFF | NA | TRBJ1-1 | TRBV18 | NA
TGTGCCAGCAGCTTAGTCCGATCCCCGGCTGAAGCTTTCTTT | CASSLVRSPAEAFF | NA | TRBJ1-1 | TRBV7-9 | once
TGTGCCTGGACCCTGGGGGGACAGGGCGGAAATTCACCCCTCCACTTT | CAWTLGGQGGNSPLHF | TRBD1 | TRBJ1-6 | TRBV30 | NA
TGTGCCAGCTCACCCGCGGGACAGGGGTATAATTCACCCCTCCACTTT | CASSPAGQGYNSPLHF | TRBD1 | TRBJ1-6 | TRBV18 | NA
TGTGCCAGCAGCCCCGGTGGGACACTGCTGAATCAGCCCCAGCATTTT | CASSPGGTLLNQPQHF | NA | TRBJ1-5 | TRBV6-2/TRBV6-3 | NA
TGTGCCAGCTCACCAGGAACAGCGGGGAGGAAGTTCTTC | CASSPGTAGRKFF | TRBD2 | TRBJ2-1 | TRBV18 | NA
TGTGCCTGGACTTACCTCGACAGGTACACTGAAGCTTTCTTT | CAWTYLDRYTEAFF | NA | TRBJ1-1 | TRBV30 | NA
TGTGCCTGGGGACAGGGAGGTCCTGGAAACACCATATATTTT | CAWGQGGPGNTIYF | TRBD1 | TRBJ1-3 | TRBV30 | once
TGTGCCAGCAGCCTCCTACAGGGAGTTTCGACAGATACGCAGTATTTT | CASSLLQGVSTDTQYF | NA | TRBJ2-3 | TRBV5-6 | NA
TGTGCCAGCAGCCGTGGACTAGCTGGTCGCGAGACCCAGTACTTC | CASSRGLAGRETQYF | TRBD2 | TRBJ2-5 | TRBV6-2/TRBV6-3 | NA
TGTGCCAGCAGTGAATCCAGGGGGTCCTATGGCTACACCTTC | CASSESRGSYGYTF | TRBD1 | TRBJ1-2 | TRBV6-1 | NA
TGTGCCATCAGTGAGGCAGGGTATGGCTACACCTTC | CAISEAGYGYTF | NA | TRBJ1-2 | TRBV10-3 | NA
TGTGCCAGCACTGTGACAGGGATCATCACAGATACGCAGTATTTT | CASTVTGIITDTQYF | TRBD1 | TRBJ2-3 | TRBV11-2 | NA
TGTGCCAGCAGTTTAAGCGCCTTAGGGGTGGGCTCCTACGAGCAGTACTTC | CASSLSALGVGSYEQYF | NA | TRBJ2-7 | TRBV28 | NA
TGTGCCAGCAGCTCAGCGGGAGGCCAGGAGACCCAGTACTTC | CASSSAGGQETQYF | TRBD2 | TRBJ2-5 | TRBV7-2 | NA